The 11 T cell receptor beta chains presented below share a single source sample, sequenced in a study of preoperative IRX-2 immunotherapy in early breast cancer. Treatment defined: preoperative locoregional IRX-2 cytokine immunotherapy. Only in-frame clones appear in the TCRdb table, and some are missing; sequencing was by immunoSEQ multiplex PCR. Of 30,000 or so clones in the sample, 83% were seen once. Source: lymph node tissue, taken from a patient treated with IRX-2 immunotherapy. These receptors were collected from a human donor with breast cancer.

This chain joins TRBV7-8 and TRBJ2-7, with TRBD1 identical over 9 bases. The length of the CDR3 is 16 residues. J was trimmed by 7 bases and V by 3 bases; bases with no gene match: 13. Germline values: CDR1 SGHVS, CDR2 FQNEAQ. This CDR3 reads CASSLRDRDPLGEQYF. The CDR3 DNA sequence: TGTGCCAGCAGCTTGAGGGACAGGGACCCTTTGGGAGAGCAGTACTTC.

This clone turned up a few times. The V gene is TRBV15, the J gene TRBJ2-2; 13 bases align to TRBD2. CDR1 is LNHNV, CDR2 YYDKDF, per germline (reference sequence). The ends lost 5 bases at V and 7 bases at J; junction bases unmatched: 10. CDR3 length: 17 residues. The CDR3: CATSYGLAGEMGGELFF. The CDR3, as DNA: TGTGCCACCAGCTACGGACTAGCGGGAGAAATGGGCGGGGAGCTGTTTTTT.

This clone was counted a single time. This rearrangement joins TRBV19 to TRBJ2-7, with 9 bases that match TRBD1. CDR1 is LNHDA, CDR2 SQIVND, per germline (reference sequence). Unmatched junction bases numbered 16, after V lost 5 bases and J lost 2 bases. The CDR3 is 18 amino acids. In nucleotides, the CDR3 is TGTGCCAGTAGTGCAAGACCTCACGGGACAGGGATTACCTACGAGCAGTACTTC. Translation gives CASSARPHGTGITYEQYF.

V and J are TRBV29-1 and TRBJ2-2, with a tentative D call TRBD2 (6 bases). The CDR3 loop spans 12 amino acids. V lost 7 bases, J lost 6 bases, and 12 bases lay in between. Germline CDR1 and CDR2: SQVTM and ANQGSEA. CDR3 loop: CSASGLPGELFF. CDR3 bases: TGCAGCGCATCCGGACTACCCGGGGAGCTGTTTTTT.

The V gene is TRBV6-8, the J gene TRBJ2-2; 7 bases line up with TRBD2. Unmatched junction bases numbered 4, after V lost 8 bases and J lost 1 base. The CDR3 is 14 residues long. CDR1 and CDR2 from the germline V gene are MNHGY and SAAAGT. CDR3 nucleotides: TGTGCCAGCCGGGGAGGGGTGAACACCGGGGAGCTGTTTTTT. This gives the protein CASRGGVNTGELFF.

The chain combines TRBV6-4 with TRBJ2-5; TRBD1 might be the D (5 bases). V was shortened by 10 bases and J by 4 bases, with 19 bases between the two germline ends. Looked up from germline, CDR1 is MRHNA and CDR2 is SNTAGT. CDR3 length: 14 amino acids. The CDR3 is CATLGAAGAETQYF. DNA for the CDR3: TGTGCCACCCTAGGCGCGGCTGGGGCAGAGACCCAGTACTTC.

The chain uses TRBV28 and TRBJ2-2; no firm D call. The CDR3 has 17 residues. Germline assignment: CDR1 MDHEN and CDR2 SYDVKM. V was trimmed by 5 bases and J by 4 bases, leaving 20 bases between them. CDR3 in DNA: TGTGCCAGCAGTCCACGTACAATTTATGCGAGCACCGGGGAGCTGTTTTTT. The encoded protein is CASSPRTIYASTGELFF.

The rearrangement links TRBV10-3 to TRBJ2-7; D ambiguous. Between the trimmed V and J ends, which lost 10 bases and 2 bases, there was a span of 21 bases. CDR3 length: 15 amino acids. Germline loops: CDR1 ENHRY, CDR2 SYGVKD. The DNA for the CDR3 is TGTGCCACCAGAAACCCCCCCAGCGCTCCCTACGAGCAGTACTTC. Amino acids: CATRNPPSAPYEQYF.

This clone showed up just a few times. J is TRBJ2-7 and V is TRBV30, with D possibly TRBD1 on 6 matching bases. From germline, CDR1 is GTSNPN and CDR2 SVGIG (reference sequence). This CDR3 has 13 amino acids. V was cut by 4 bases and J by 2 bases, with 12 bases left in between. The DNA of the CDR3 is TGTGCCTGGACATTAGCAGGGGCCTACGAGCAGTACTTC. This codes for CAWTLAGAYEQYF.

V and J are TRBV18 and TRBJ1-5, with 8 bases matching TRBD1. The CDR3 has 18 residues. After removal of 3 bases from V and 5 bases from J, the junction contained 15 bases not matched to a gene. Germline V gene sequence: CDR1 KGHSH, CDR2 LQKENI. CDR3 sequence reads: CASSPYPRTGRTDQPQHF. The CDR3 region has the DNA TGTGCCAGCTCACCGTACCCCCGGACAGGGAGGACGGATCAGCCCCAGCATTTT. The whole variable domain, filled in from reference TRBV18 and TRBJ1-5, reads NAGVMQNPRHLVRRRGQEARLRCSPMKGHSHVYWYRQLPEEGLKFMVYLQKENIIDESGMPKERFSAEFPKEGPSILRIQQVVRGDSAAYFCASSPYPRTGRTDQPQHFGDGTRLSIL.

The J gene is TRBJ2-7, the V gene TRBV28; D not resolved. V was trimmed by 3 bases and J by 0 bases, leaving 6 bases between them. The CDR3 is made up of 13 amino acids. Germline V gives CDR1 MDHEN, CDR2 SYDVKM. The DNA of the CDR3 is TGTGCCAGCAGTTTTAGACTCTCCTACGAGCAGTACTTC. Translation gives CASSFRLSYEQYF.